The 29 T cell receptor beta chains reported below all come from one sample, sequenced in a study of CD8+CD57+ T cells in acquired aplastic anemia. Genomic DNA constituted the template upon which TCR beta VDJ and CDR3 profiling was performed. TCRdb analysed the reads with MiXCR anew, one entry per CDR3 protein. The sample lists over 100,000 distinct CDR3 sequences; less than 45% were seen once. The source material was sorted CD4+, CD8+, or CD8+CD57+ T cells (not recorded which) from PBMCs. Receptors were obtained from a human donor in good health, serving as a control.

This clonotype has only a few counts. This chain links TRBV11-1 with TRBJ2-2; the D gene is possibly TRBD2 (6 bases). CDR3 length: 15 amino acids. Germline CDR1 and CDR2: SGHAT and FQDESV (reference sequence). V lost 2 bases, J lost 4 bases, and 11 bases lay in between. CDR3 residues: CASSLWGSGTGELFF. The CDR3 DNA reads TGTGCCAGCAGCTTATGGGGTAGCGGCACCGGGGAGCTGTTTTTT.

As concerns this clonotype: A read error is possible here, since a much larger clone lies one base away. The chain joins TRBV12-3 or TRBV12-4 to TRBJ1-2; D gene unclear. The CDR3 is made up of 11 amino acids. CDR3 protein: CVSSTRFGYTF. Written as DNA, the CDR3 is TGTGTCAGCAGTACGCGATTTGGCTACACCTTC.

This clonotype was seen at least ten times. V is TRBV6-1 and J is TRBJ2-7; 9 bases match TRBD1. This CDR3 is built from 15 residues. From germline, CDR1 is MNHNS and CDR2 SASEGT. The junction had 8 bases not matched to a gene; V was cut back by 5 bases and J by 3 bases. CDR3: CASSLRDRVNYEQYF. CDR3 nucleotides: TGTGCCAGCAGTCTCCGGGACAGGGTGAACTACGAGCAGTACTTC.

The genes are TRBV7-7 and TRBJ2-5, with D perhaps matching TRBD2 (6 bases). CDR1 and CDR2 (germline): SSHAT, FNYEAQ (reference sequence). V lost 0 bases and J 7 bases, leaving 18 bases between the germline ends. The CDR3 is made up of 16 amino acids. The CDR3: CASSLAVGLLPGTQYF. The CDR3 DNA follows: TGTGCCAGCAGCTTAGCCGTGGGACTCCTCCCCGGGACCCAGTACTTC.

This clonotype was found many times. The V gene is TRBV2, the J gene TRBJ1-2; 8 nucleotides align to TRBD1. CDR1 and CDR2 from the germline V gene are SNHLY and FYNNEI. V lost 4 bases to trimming and J lost 3 bases; unmatched junction nucleotides: 4. This CDR3 spans 14 amino acids. The CDR3 loop reads CASSAQGAHYGYTF. CDR3 in DNA: TGTGCCAGCAGTGCCCAGGGGGCTCACTATGGCTACACCTTC. The whole variable domain, remainder taken from reference TRBV2 and TRBJ1-2, is EPEVTQTPSHQVTQMGQEVILRCVPISNHLYFYWYRQILGQKVEFLVSFYNNEISEKSEIFDDQFSVERPDGSNFTLKIRSTKLEDSAMYFCASSAQGAHYGYTFGSGTRLTVV.

CDR3 in amino acids: CASSHFSLAMDTEAFF. CDR3 sequence (DNA): TGTGCCAGCAGCCATTTTTCCTTGGCCATGGACACTGAAGCTTTCTTT. The rearrangement joins TRBV4-2 to TRBJ1-1, with unresolved D. The CDR3 contains 16 residues. The V end was cut by 3 bases, the J end by 3 bases, with 17 bases between. Germline assignment: CDR1 LGHNA and CDR2 YNFKEQ.

The chain employs TRBV4-2 and TRBJ2-1; TRBD2 matches 15 bases. This CDR3 is 15 amino acids long. Germline CDR1 reads LGHNA; CDR2 reads YNFKEQ. Losses at the gene ends were 1 base for V and 9 bases for J; bases not matched to a gene: 1. The CDR3 protein is CASSQAGLAGGEQFF. The CDR3 coding sequence is TGTGCCAGCAGCCAAGCGGGACTAGCGGGGGGTGAGCAGTTCTTC.

A remark on this clonotype: A read error may be the cause here, since a much bigger clone is one base away. This chain uses TRBV25-1 with TRBJ2-5; D gene unclear. The CDR3 spans 14 residues. Per the germline V gene, CDR1 is MGHDK and CDR2 is SYGVNS. CDR3 residues: CASSIKLGLEAQYF. The CDR3, as DNA: TGTGCCAGCAGTATAAAGCTAGGCTTAGAGGCCCAGTACTTC.

This clonotype has at least ten counts. This chain joins TRBV19 and TRBJ2-7, with D tentatively TRBD1 (6 bases). This CDR3 is built from 15 residues. The germline gives CDR1 LNHDA, CDR2 SQIVND (reference sequence). Trimming took 5 bases from V and 0 from J, leaving 14 bases between them. The CDR3 loop is CASSAPGTPSYEQYF. The DNA of the CDR3 is TGTGCCAGTAGTGCTCCCGGGACACCCTCCTACGAGCAGTACTTC. The full variable domain, in which reference TRBV19 and TRBJ2-7 provide the parts outside the CDR3, is DGGITQSPKYLFRKEGQNVTLSCEQNLNHDAMYWYRQDPGQGLRLIYYSQIVNDFQKGDIAEGYSVSREKKESFPLTVTSAQKNPTAFYLCASSAPGTPSYEQYFGPGTRLTVT.

This clonotype was seen a few times. The J gene is TRBJ1-1, the V gene TRBV24-1; D gene unclear. Trimming took 6 bases from V and 8 from J, leaving 9 bases between them. Germline CDR1 is KGHDR and CDR2 is SFDVKD. This CDR3 has 11 residues. The CDR3 region has the DNA TGTGCCACCAGTAGCAATCGCGAAGCTTTCTTT. Translating gives CATSSNREAFF.

The gene calls are TRBV11-2 and TRBJ2-1; D tentatively reads TRBD1 or TRBD2 (6 bases each). V was clipped by 1 base and J by 7 bases, with 11 bases between them. Germline values: CDR1 SGHAT, CDR2 FQNNGV. CDR3 length equals 14 residues. CDR3: CASSLGGARNEQFF. The DNA of the CDR3 is TGTGCCAGCAGCTTAGGGGGGGCGCGGAATGAGCAGTTCTTC.

The rearrangement joins TRBV6-1 to TRBJ2-7; no firm D call. Germline V gives CDR1 MNHNS, CDR2 SASEGT. The V end was cut by 7 bases, the J end by 6 bases, with 22 bases between. The CDR3 is 15 amino acids. CDR3 amino acids: CASTLTPGSIGEQYF. The CDR3 DNA follows: TGTGCCAGCACCCTCACCCCGGGCTCGATTGGCGAGCAGTACTTC.

The chain is built from TRBV7-2 and TRBJ1-6, with D uncertain. Trimming cost V 8 bases and J 11 bases, with 7 bases left between them. The CDR3 spans 10 residues. Germline CDR1 and CDR2: SGHTA and FQGNSA. This CDR3 is CASATTPLHF. For the CDR3, the DNA is TGTGCCAGCGCTACTACACCCCTCCACTTT.

This rearrangement joins TRBV15 to TRBJ1-2; D is unresolved. The V gene's germline CDR1 is LNHNV and CDR2 YYDKDF (reference sequence). The CDR3 sequence is 15 residues long. V lost 1 base and J 8 bases, leaving 17 bases between the germline ends. In DNA form, the CDR3 reads TGTGCCACCAGCAGAGGCGGGTTGGAGTGGGAGGGCTACACCTTC. As protein: CATSRGGLEWEGYTF.

V usage is TRBV19 and J usage is TRBJ2-7; 8 bases agree with TRBD1. The CDR3 sequence is 14 residues long. Losses at the gene ends were 5 bases for V and 0 bases for J; bases not matched to a gene: 3. Germline assignment: CDR1 LNHDA and CDR2 SQIVND (reference sequence). The DNA of the CDR3 is TGTGCCAGTAGTGACAGGGGAGACTCCTACGAGCAGTACTTC. Protein: CASSDRGDSYEQYF.

This clonotype has at least ten counts. The chain is built from TRBV30 and TRBJ1-2, with D tentatively TRBD1 (6 bases). V gave up 5 bases and J gave up 7 bases, with 14 bases separating them. The CDR3 length is 12 residues. The germline V gene encodes CDR1 GTSNPN and CDR2 SVGIG (reference sequence). CDR3: CAWSIQGFGYTF. CDR3 coding DNA: TGTGCCTGGTCCATACAGGGATTTGGCTACACCTTC.

Many counts were recorded for this clonotype. This chain joins TRBV19 and TRBJ1-5; 7 nucleotides align to TRBD1. Looked up from germline, CDR1 is LNHDA and CDR2 is SQIVND (reference sequence). This CDR3 comprises 17 residues. The V gene end was trimmed by 4 bases and the J gene end by 0 bases; junction bases not matched to a gene: 9. The CDR3 nucleotides are TGTGCCAGTAGTAGACAACCCGGACAGGTTAGCAATCAGCCCCAGCATTTT. As protein: CASSRQPGQVSNQPQHF.

The sample holds many counts of this clonotype. The V call is TRBV7-2, the J call TRBJ1-3; possibly TRBD1 for D (5 bases). V was pared by 0 bases and J by 2 bases, with 8 bases between. The CDR3 totals 15 residues. Germline V gene data show CDR1 as SGHTA and CDR2 as FQGNSA. The CDR3 DNA reads TGTGCCAGCAGCTTAGCGGGGACTGCTGGAAACACCATATATTTT. Translating gives CASSLAGTAGNTIYF.

Many counts were recorded for this clonotype. This sequence joins TRBV12-3 or TRBV12-4 and TRBJ1-2; D unclear. The CDR3 runs 13 residues. V gave up 7 bases and J gave up 4 bases, with 13 bases separating them. CDR3 sequence: CASTSHRGYGYTF. CDR3 coding DNA: TGTGCCAGCACAAGCCATCGGGGCTATGGCTACACCTTC.

This clonotype was picked up a small number of times. The CDR3 DNA follows: TGTGCCATCAGTCTTGACAGTTTCTATAATTCACCCCTCCACTTT. It yields the protein CAISLDSFYNSPLHF. The rearrangement links TRBV10-3 to TRBJ1-6; the D gene is possibly TRBD1 (5 bases). The V end lost 5 bases, the J end lost 3 bases, and 11 bases lay between the germline ends. The length of the CDR3 is 15 residues. CDR1 is ENHRY, CDR2 SYGVKD, per germline.

This clonotype was recorded at least ten times. The V and J genes are TRBV7-9 and TRBJ2-3, with D hard to call. The CDR3 has 14 amino acids. Germline lookup yields CDR1 SEHNR and CDR2 FQNEAQ (reference sequence). Trimming took off 0 bases at V and 2 bases at J, with 6 bases between the two ends. The CDR3, as DNA: TGTGCCAGCAGCTTAGCCAAGGACACAGATACGCAGTATTTT. Protein sequence: CASSLAKDTDTQYF.

This clonotype was recorded at least ten times. This CDR3 reads CASGLVGTVGAEAFF. DNA of the CDR3: TGTGCTAGTGGTTTGGTAGGGACGGTGGGGGCTGAAGCTTTCTTT. This sequence joins TRBV12-5 and TRBJ1-1; D perhaps matches TRBD1 (5 bases). The CDR3 is 15 amino acids. Germline V lookup: CDR1 LGHNT, CDR2 FRNRAP. V gave up 0 bases and J gave up 6 bases, with 14 bases separating them. Variable domain in full (rest from reference TRBV12-5 and TRBJ1-1): DARVTQTPRHKVTEMGQEVTMRCQPILGHNTVFWYRQTMMQGLELLAYFRNRAPLDDSGMPKDRFSAEMPDATLATLKIQPSEPRDSAVYFCASGLVGTVGAEAFFGQGTRLTVV.

J is TRBJ1-6 and V is TRBV5-6; possible D gene TRBD1, 5 bases. Germline V gives CDR1 SGHDT, CDR2 YYEEEE. This CDR3 comprises 14 residues. Trimming removed 5 bases at V and 9 bases at J, with 15 bases between. The CDR3 sequence is CASSSQGFFSPLHF. The CDR3 DNA is TGTGCCAGCAGTTCGCAGGGATTTTTTTCACCCCTCCACTTT.

This clonotype was observed many times. The chain joins TRBV2 to TRBJ2-1; D is perhaps TRBD1 (6 bases). CDR3 length equals 12 residues. Germline CDR1 is SNHLY and CDR2 is FYNNEI. V lost 7 bases to trimming and J lost 5 bases, with 9 bases between them. Written as DNA, the CDR3 is TGTGCCAGCACCCCAGGGGACAATGAGCAGTTCTTC. This sequence encodes CASTPGDNEQFF. Supplemented by reference TRBV2 and TRBJ2-1, the full variable domain reads EPEVTQTPSHQVTQMGQEVILRCVPISNHLYFYWYRQILGQKVEFLVSFYNNEISEKSEIFDDQFSVERPDGSNFTLKIRSTKLEDSAMYFCASTPGDNEQFFGPGTRLTVL.

This clonotype was detected many times. V gene TRBV30 combines with J gene TRBJ1-6, with D perhaps TRBD1 (5 bases). The germline V gene has CDR1 GTSNPN and CDR2 SVGIG (reference sequence). This CDR3 comprises 14 residues. V was clipped by 2 bases and J by 10 bases, with 15 bases between them. Here the CDR3 DNA reads TGTGCCTGGAGTCTCAGTTCAGGGCAATCACCCCTCCACTTT. Translation gives CAWSLSSGQSPLHF. The variable domain in full, completed from reference TRBV30 and TRBJ1-6, reads SQTIHQWPATLVQPVGSPLSLECTVEGTSNPNLYWYRQAAGRGLQLLFYSVGIGQISSEVPQNLSASRPQDRQFILSSKKLLLSDSGFYLCAWSLSSGQSPLHFGNGTRLTVT.

CDR3 loop: CASSPLDRPEQYF. The CDR3 nucleotides read TGTGCCAGCTCACCACTAGACAGGCCAGAGCAGTACTTC. The V and J genes are TRBV18 and TRBJ2-7; TRBD1 might be the D (6 bases). V was shortened by 1 base and J by 7 bases, with 11 bases between the two germline ends. The CDR3 is 13 amino acids. Germline V gene data show CDR1 as KGHSH and CDR2 as LQKENI. The full variable domain, in which reference TRBV18 and TRBJ2-7 provide the parts outside the CDR3, is NAGVMQNPRHLVRRRGQEARLRCSPMKGHSHVYWYRQLPEEGLKFMVYLQKENIIDESGMPKERFSAEFPKEGPSILRIQQVVRGDSAAYFCASSPLDRPEQYFGPGTRLTVT.

The table lists this clonotype with a few counts. The V call is TRBV11-2, the J call TRBJ2-3; D gene unclear. The CDR3 covers 15 residues. Deletions cut 1 base from V and 0 bases from J, with 8 bases between. Germline CDR1 SGHAT, CDR2 FQNNGV. Here the CDR3 DNA reads TGTGCCAGCAGCTTAGGTCAGCTTAGCACAGATACGCAGTATTTT. This gives the protein CASSLGQLSTDTQYF.

The chain has TRBV11-2 and TRBJ2-4; no clear D gene. Trimming pared 5 bases from V and 15 bases from J, leaving 17 bases between. Germline V gives CDR1 SGHAT, CDR2 FQNNGV. This CDR3 contains 12 residues. This CDR3 is CASSPGETPGYF. The CDR3 coding sequence is TGTGCCAGCAGCCCCGGTGAGACCCCGGGGTACTTC. Drawing the rest from reference TRBV11-2 and TRBJ2-4, the complete variable domain is EAGVAQSPRYKIIEKRQSVAFWCNPISGHATLYWYQQILGQGPKLLIQFQNNGVVDDSQLPKDRFSAERLKGVDSTLKIQPAKLEDSAVYLCASSPGETPGYFGAGTRLSVL.

This clonotype was detected ten times or more. The J gene is TRBJ2-3, the V gene TRBV5-1, with 8 bases fitting TRBD1. Germline loops: CDR1 SGHRS, CDR2 YFSETQ. The V segment lost 4 bases and the J segment 5 bases; nucleotides outside the gene matches: 9. This CDR3 region has 15 residues. The CDR3 region is CASSLGQGRGDTQYF. As DNA, the CDR3 is TGCGCCAGCAGCCTCGGACAGGGAAGGGGAGATACGCAGTATTTT.